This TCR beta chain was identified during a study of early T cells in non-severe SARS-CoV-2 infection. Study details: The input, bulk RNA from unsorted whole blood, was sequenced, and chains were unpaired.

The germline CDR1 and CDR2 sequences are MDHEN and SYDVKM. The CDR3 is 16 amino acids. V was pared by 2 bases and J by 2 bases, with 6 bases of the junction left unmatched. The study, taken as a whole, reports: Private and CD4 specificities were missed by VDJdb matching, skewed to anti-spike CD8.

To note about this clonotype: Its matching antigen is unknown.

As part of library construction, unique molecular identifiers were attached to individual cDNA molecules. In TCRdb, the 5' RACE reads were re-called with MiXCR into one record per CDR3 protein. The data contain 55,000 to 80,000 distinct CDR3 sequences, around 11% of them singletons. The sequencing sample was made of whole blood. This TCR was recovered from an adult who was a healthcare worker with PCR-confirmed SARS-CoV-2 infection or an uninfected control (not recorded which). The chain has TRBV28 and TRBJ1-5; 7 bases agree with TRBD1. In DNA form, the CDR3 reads TGTGCCAGCAGTTTAGGACAGGCGGAAGGCAATCAGCCCCAGCATTTT. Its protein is CASSLGQAEGNQPQHF.